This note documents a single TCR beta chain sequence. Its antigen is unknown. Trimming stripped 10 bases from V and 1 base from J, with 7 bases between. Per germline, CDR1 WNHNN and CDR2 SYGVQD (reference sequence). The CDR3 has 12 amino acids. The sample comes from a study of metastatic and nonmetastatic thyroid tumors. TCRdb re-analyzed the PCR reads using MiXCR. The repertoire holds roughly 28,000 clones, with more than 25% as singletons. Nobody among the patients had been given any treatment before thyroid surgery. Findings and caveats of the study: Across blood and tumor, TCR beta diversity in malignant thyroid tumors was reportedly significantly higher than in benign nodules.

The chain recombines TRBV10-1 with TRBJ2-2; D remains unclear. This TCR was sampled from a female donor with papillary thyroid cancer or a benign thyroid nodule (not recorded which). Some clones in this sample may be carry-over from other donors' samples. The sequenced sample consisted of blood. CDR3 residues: CATLGNTGELFF. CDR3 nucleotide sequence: TGCGCCACCCTAGGGAACACCGGGGAGCTGTTTTTT.